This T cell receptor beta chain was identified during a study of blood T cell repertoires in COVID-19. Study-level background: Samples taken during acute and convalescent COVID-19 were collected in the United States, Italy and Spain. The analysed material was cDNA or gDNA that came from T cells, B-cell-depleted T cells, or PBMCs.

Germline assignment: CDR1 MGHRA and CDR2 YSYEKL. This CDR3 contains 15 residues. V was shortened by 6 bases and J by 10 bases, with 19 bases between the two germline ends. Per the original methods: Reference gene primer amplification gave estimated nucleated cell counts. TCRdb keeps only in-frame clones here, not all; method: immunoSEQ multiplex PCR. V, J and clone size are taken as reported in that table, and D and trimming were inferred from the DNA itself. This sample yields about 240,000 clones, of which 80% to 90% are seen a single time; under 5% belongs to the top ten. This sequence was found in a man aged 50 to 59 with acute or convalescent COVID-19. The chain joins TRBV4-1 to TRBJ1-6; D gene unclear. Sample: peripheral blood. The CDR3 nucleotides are TGCGCCAGCAGTACCCGTCAGAACGGGTTCTCACCCCTCCACTTT. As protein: CASSTRQNGFSPLHF.